The TCR beta chain described here comes from a study of blood T cell repertoires in COVID-19. Overall study context: COVID-19 samples collected from the United States, Italy and Spain covered acute and convalescent phases. In each case, the material was cDNA or gDNA derived from T cells, B-cell-depleted T cells, or PBMCs.

Trimming removed 2 bases from V and 2 bases from J, with 9 bases in between. Germline CDR1 and CDR2: MNHEY and SVGEGT. CDR3 length: 14 amino acids. Per the original methods: The assay estimated nucleated cells by amplifying reference gene primers. Using immunoSEQ multiplex PCR, the repertoire was profiled, and TCRdb retains in-frame clones only, with some absent. V, J and clone size reflect that table, while D and trimming were determined from the DNA. The table shows approximately 80,000 clones, with around 90% occurring only once. V usage is TRBV6-2 or TRBV6-3 and J usage is TRBJ2-5, with D possibly TRBD2 on 5 matching bases. Sequencing input: peripheral blood. The source is a human donor in a cohort sampled during active COVID-19. CDR3 bases: TGTGCCAGCAGTTACCGGACTCTGCAAGAGACCCAGTACTTC. This encodes CASSYRTLQETQYF.